This TCR beta chain was identified during a study of cytomegalovirus exposure and HLA in healthy donors. Overall study results and limits: Later on, an analysis tied 18,000 or so TCR beta sequences to HLA alleles at 0.05 false discovery rate.

PCR was performed using 60 Vbeta and 13 Jbeta primers. TCRdb's table, derived via immunoSEQ multiplex PCR, lists solely in-frame clones and lacks some. This sample's clone table lists about 92,000 clones. Notes on this clone: What it binds is unknown.

At sampling all donors were nominally healthy, likely with unrecorded immune exposures. The CDR3 consists of 14 residues. With 8 bases clipped from V and 4 bases from J, the junction kept 5 bases outside the gene matches. The V gene's germline CDR1 is SGHNT and CDR2 YENEEA. The sequence was collected from a man aged 45-65 years in good health and CMV-seropositive. The sequenced material came from PBMCs. V gene TRBV11-3 combines with J gene TRBJ2-2; 9 nucleotides agree with TRBD1. The CDR3, as DNA: TGTGCCAGCGCATGGGACAGGGCCACCGGGGAGCTGTTTTTT. Residues: CASAWDRATGELFF.